This T cell receptor (beta chain) emerged from a study of blood T cell repertoires in COVID-19. Study details: COVID-19 samples from acute and convalescent phases originated in the United States, Italy and Spain. PBMCs, B-cell-depleted T cells, or T cells were the source of the cDNA or gDNA that made up the material.

This clone appeared a single time. As handled by the study authors: Amplification of reference gene primers provided the estimated nucleated cell counts. The assay was immunoSEQ multiplex PCR, and TCRdb's table has in-frame clones only and misses some. That table is the source of V, J and clone size, and D and trimming were worked out from the DNA. The table includes 80,000 to 95,000 clones, about nine tenths detected once. Trimming shortened V by 4 bases and J by 9 bases, and 13 bases separated the two germline ends. Germline loops: CDR1 KGHSH, CDR2 LQKENI. CDR3 size: 14 residues. This receptor was taken from a woman between 65 and 79 years old with acute or convalescent COVID-19. Sequencing was done on a sample of peripheral blood. The rearrangement links TRBV18 to TRBJ1-6; no firm D call. The CDR3 here is CASSRGAVPSPLHF. CDR3 in DNA: TGTGCCAGCTCACGTGGAGCAGTCCCTTCACCCCTCCACTTT.